This T cell receptor (beta chain) was sequenced during a study of T cell repertoires in cytomegalovirus infection. Points from the study as a whole: Identification of carriers of CMV plus the relevant HLA was achieved through cumulative public TCR beta family frequency.

Germline CDR1 reads SGHDT; CDR2 reads YYEEEE. This CDR3 contains 16 residues. Trimming took 2 bases from V and 3 from J; bases not matched to a gene: 6. This clonotype has a count of ten or more. Its antigen is not known. TCRdb re-analysed the reads in MiXCR, keeping a single row per CDR3 protein. The table has 250,000 or so distinct CDR3 sequences, over 15% seen once. This clonotype originated in a human donor in good health (CMV status not recorded). Some clones in this sample may be carry-over from other donors' samples. J is TRBJ2-7 and V is TRBV5-6; 12 bases fit TRBD2. The specimen sequenced was CD8+ T cells from PBMCs. The CDR3 nucleotides read TGTGCCAGCAGCTTCGGTGGACTAGCGGGGAACTACGAGCAGTACTTC. Translation gives CASSFGGLAGNYEQYF.